This is a list of T cell receptor beta chains from one sample in a study of cytomegalovirus exposure and HLA in healthy donors. TCRdb keeps only in-frame clones here, not all; method: immunoSEQ multiplex PCR. Among 200,000 to 250,000 clones listed, around 80% were seen once. Sequencing was performed on PBMCs. All receptors come from a man younger than 30 in good health and CMV-seronegative. The CDR3 runs from the conserved cysteine through the conserved F or W. D genes are given only for firm matches. A clone size is listed for some rows: how often the clone was seen (once, few, many), or a class if it is expanded.

d_call	v_call	j_call	clone_size	cdr3_aa	cdr3_nt
TRBD1	TRBV2	TRBJ1-4	-	CASSEGDRINEKLFF	TGTGCCAGCAGTGAAGGGGACAGGATTAATGAAAAACTGTTTTTT
TRBD1	TRBV29-1	TRBJ2-5	once	CSVRTGGVETQYF	TGCAGCGTCCGGACAGGTGGGGTAGAGACCCAGTACTTC
TRBD2	TRBV5-1	TRBJ2-7	-	CASSPSGGSSYEQYF	TGCGCCAGCAGCCCTAGCGGGGGGAGCTCCTACGAGCAGTACTTC
-	TRBV14	TRBJ1-2	-	CASSQDIGATNYGYTF	TGTGCCAGCAGCCAAGATATCGGTGCCACTAACTATGGCTACACCTTC
TRBD1	TRBV2	TRBJ2-2	-	CASGRRTGGANTGELFF	TGTGCCAGCGGGAGACGAACAGGGGGCGCGAACACCGGGGAGCTGTTTTTT
TRBD1	TRBV10-3	TRBJ1-1	-	CAISDRDRTINLLNTEAFF	TGTGCCATCAGTGATAGGGACAGGACTATAAACCTCTTGAACACTGAAGCTTTCTTT
TRBD1	TRBV27	TRBJ1-5	-	CASTVSGTAPGQPQHF	TGTGCCAGCACCGTATCGGGGACAGCGCCAGGGCAGCCCCAGCATTTT
-	TRBV6-1	TRBJ1-5	-	CASSQYTTGNQPQHF	TGTGCCAGCAGCCAATATACAACAGGGAATCAGCCCCAGCATTTT
-	TRBV5-4	TRBJ1-4	-	CASSIRQPTNEKLFF	TGTGCCAGCAGCATCCGACAGCCAACTAATGAAAAACTGTTTTTT
-	TRBV11-2	TRBJ1-1	-	CASSFRGNTEAFF	TGTGCCAGCAGCTTTCGGGGGAACACTGAAGCTTTCTTT
-	TRBV27	TRBJ1-1	-	CASSSLGGTEAFF	TGTGCCAGCAGTTCACTAGGGGGCACTGAAGCTTTCTTT
TRBD1	TRBV7-8	TRBJ2-1	-	CASSPKGQSYNEQFF	TGTGCCAGCAGCCCCAAGGGACAGTCCTACAATGAGCAGTTCTTC
-	TRBV19	TRBJ2-1	few	CASTSSYSSDKRNEQFF	TGTGCCAGTACCTCATCATATTCTAGCGATAAACGCAATGAGCAGTTCTTC
-	TRBV9	TRBJ2-1	-	CASSAGLGTNEQFF	TGTGCCAGCAGCGCCGGACTGGGTACAAATGAGCAGTTCTTC
-	TRBV7-9	TRBJ2-7	-	CASSWEYGGTKYF	TGTGCCAGCAGCTGGGAGTATGGGGGGACGAAGTACTTC
-	TRBV11-2	TRBJ2-1	-	CASSLGRGGRVPNEQFF	TGTGCCAGCAGCTTGGGGAGGGGGGGGCGCGTTCCCAATGAGCAGTTCTTC
TRBD2	TRBV29-1	TRBJ2-7	-	CSVERAGQGDEQYF	TGCAGCGTTGAGAGAGCGGGGCAAGGGGACGAGCAGTACTTC
TRBD2	TRBV10-1	TRBJ2-3	-	CASSETGGLADTQYF	TGCGCCAGCAGTGAGACGGGAGGGCTAGCAGATACGCAGTATTTT
TRBD1	TRBV7-6	TRBJ2-5	-	CASSLGRGETQYF	TGTGCCAGCAGCTTAGGCAGGGGGGAGACCCAGTACTTC
TRBD2	TRBV11-2	TRBJ2-7	-	CASSGPVGTSGRLDLEQYF	TGTGCCAGCAGCGGGCCGGTTGGGACTAGCGGGAGACTGGATCTGGAGCAGTACTTC
TRBD2	TRBV5-6	TRBJ2-7	-	CASSFLAGGQSSYEQYF	TGTGCCAGCAGCTTTCTAGCGGGAGGCCAGAGCTCCTACGAGCAGTACTTC
-	TRBV29-1	TRBJ2-1	-	CSVVETYNEQFF	TGCAGCGTTGTGGAGACTTACAATGAGCAGTTCTTC
-	TRBV4-1	TRBJ1-4	-	CASSQDGPGISEKLFF	TGCGCCAGCAGCCAAGATGGGCCGGGGATCTCTGAAAAACTGTTTTTT
TRBD2	TRBV9	TRBJ2-5	once	CASSPSRRGSGRTKETQYF	TGTGCCAGCAGCCCCAGCCGAAGAGGGAGCGGGAGGACGAAAGAGACCCAGTACTTC
-	TRBV2	TRBJ1-1	-	CASSDLTGREAFF	TGTGCCAGCAGCGATCTCACAGGGCGCGAAGCTTTCTTT
-	TRBV18	TRBJ2-5	-	CASSPRATETQYF	TGTGCCAGCTCACCCAGGGCCACAGAGACCCAGTACTTC
TRBD2	TRBV6-1	TRBJ2-7	-	CASSEVLAGGWPNEQYF	TGTGCCAGCAGTGAAGTGCTAGCGGGAGGGTGGCCTAACGAGCAGTACTTC
-	TRBV18	TRBJ2-7	-	CASSPWGRDEQYF	TGTGCCAGCTCACCATGGGGCAGGGACGAGCAGTACTTC
TRBD1	TRBV30	TRBJ2-5	-	CAWSPGTGNWETQYF	TGTGCCTGGAGCCCAGGGACAGGGAATTGGGAGACCCAGTACTTC
TRBD1	TRBV7-9	TRBJ2-7	-	CASSLVGTGIPYEQYF	TGTGCCAGCAGCTTAGTGGGGACAGGGATACCCTACGAGCAGTACTTC
-	TRBV28	TRBJ1-4	-	CASSLQGLTNEKLFF	TGTGCCAGCAGCCTCCAGGGGCTAACTAATGAAAAACTGTTTTTT
TRBD1	TRBV19	TRBJ1-1	once	CASGDSMNTEAFF	TGTGCCAGTGGGGACAGTATGAACACTGAAGCTTTCTTT
TRBD1	TRBV4-1	TRBJ2-7	-	CASSREPGQGAYEQYF	TGCGCCAGCAGCCGGGAACCGGGACAGGGGGCCTACGAGCAGTACTTC
-	TRBV4-1	TRBJ1-4	few	CASSQVREKLFF	TGCGCCAGCAGCCAAGTGCGTGAAAAACTGTTTTTT
TRBD2	TRBV6-1	TRBJ2-7	-	CASRWTSGSLYEQYF	TGTGCCAGCAGATGGACTAGCGGGAGCCTCTACGAGCAGTACTTC
TRBD1	TRBV5-5	TRBJ2-7	once	CASSLDRGRYEQYF	TGTGCCAGCAGCTTGGACAGGGGGCGCTACGAGCAGTACTTC
TRBD1	TRBV28	TRBJ1-2	-	CASSPWTGGYGYTF	TGTGCCAGCAGTCCGTGGACAGGGGGCTATGGCTACACCTTC
-	TRBV29-1	TRBJ2-2	-	CSVLKNTGELFF	TGCAGCGTTTTAAAGAACACCGGGGAGCTGTTTTTT
-	TRBV28	TRBJ2-1	-	CASSPTAGVEQFF	TGTGCCAGCAGTCCAACTGCAGGGGTCGAGCAGTTCTTC
TRBD1	TRBV5-1	TRBJ2-7	-	CASSSPPDRLTEQYF	TGCGCCAGCAGCTCCCCGCCGGACAGGCTCACCGAGCAGTACTTC
-	TRBV7-9	TRBJ1-2	-	CASSLGWSAGGYTF	TGTGCCAGCAGCTTAGGGTGGTCCGCGGGTGGCTACACCTTC
-	TRBV11-2	TRBJ1-6	-	CASSSDRRNSPLHF	TGTGCCAGCAGCTCCGACAGGAGAAATTCACCCCTCCACTTT
-	TRBV29-1	TRBJ2-1	once	CSVEGYGGGAYNEQFF	TGCAGCGTTGAGGGATACGGAGGGGGGGCCTACAATGAGCAGTTCTTC
-	TRBV9	TRBJ2-5	-	CASSEGAAGETQYF	TGTGCCAGCAGCGAGGGGGCAGCGGGAGAGACCCAGTACTTC